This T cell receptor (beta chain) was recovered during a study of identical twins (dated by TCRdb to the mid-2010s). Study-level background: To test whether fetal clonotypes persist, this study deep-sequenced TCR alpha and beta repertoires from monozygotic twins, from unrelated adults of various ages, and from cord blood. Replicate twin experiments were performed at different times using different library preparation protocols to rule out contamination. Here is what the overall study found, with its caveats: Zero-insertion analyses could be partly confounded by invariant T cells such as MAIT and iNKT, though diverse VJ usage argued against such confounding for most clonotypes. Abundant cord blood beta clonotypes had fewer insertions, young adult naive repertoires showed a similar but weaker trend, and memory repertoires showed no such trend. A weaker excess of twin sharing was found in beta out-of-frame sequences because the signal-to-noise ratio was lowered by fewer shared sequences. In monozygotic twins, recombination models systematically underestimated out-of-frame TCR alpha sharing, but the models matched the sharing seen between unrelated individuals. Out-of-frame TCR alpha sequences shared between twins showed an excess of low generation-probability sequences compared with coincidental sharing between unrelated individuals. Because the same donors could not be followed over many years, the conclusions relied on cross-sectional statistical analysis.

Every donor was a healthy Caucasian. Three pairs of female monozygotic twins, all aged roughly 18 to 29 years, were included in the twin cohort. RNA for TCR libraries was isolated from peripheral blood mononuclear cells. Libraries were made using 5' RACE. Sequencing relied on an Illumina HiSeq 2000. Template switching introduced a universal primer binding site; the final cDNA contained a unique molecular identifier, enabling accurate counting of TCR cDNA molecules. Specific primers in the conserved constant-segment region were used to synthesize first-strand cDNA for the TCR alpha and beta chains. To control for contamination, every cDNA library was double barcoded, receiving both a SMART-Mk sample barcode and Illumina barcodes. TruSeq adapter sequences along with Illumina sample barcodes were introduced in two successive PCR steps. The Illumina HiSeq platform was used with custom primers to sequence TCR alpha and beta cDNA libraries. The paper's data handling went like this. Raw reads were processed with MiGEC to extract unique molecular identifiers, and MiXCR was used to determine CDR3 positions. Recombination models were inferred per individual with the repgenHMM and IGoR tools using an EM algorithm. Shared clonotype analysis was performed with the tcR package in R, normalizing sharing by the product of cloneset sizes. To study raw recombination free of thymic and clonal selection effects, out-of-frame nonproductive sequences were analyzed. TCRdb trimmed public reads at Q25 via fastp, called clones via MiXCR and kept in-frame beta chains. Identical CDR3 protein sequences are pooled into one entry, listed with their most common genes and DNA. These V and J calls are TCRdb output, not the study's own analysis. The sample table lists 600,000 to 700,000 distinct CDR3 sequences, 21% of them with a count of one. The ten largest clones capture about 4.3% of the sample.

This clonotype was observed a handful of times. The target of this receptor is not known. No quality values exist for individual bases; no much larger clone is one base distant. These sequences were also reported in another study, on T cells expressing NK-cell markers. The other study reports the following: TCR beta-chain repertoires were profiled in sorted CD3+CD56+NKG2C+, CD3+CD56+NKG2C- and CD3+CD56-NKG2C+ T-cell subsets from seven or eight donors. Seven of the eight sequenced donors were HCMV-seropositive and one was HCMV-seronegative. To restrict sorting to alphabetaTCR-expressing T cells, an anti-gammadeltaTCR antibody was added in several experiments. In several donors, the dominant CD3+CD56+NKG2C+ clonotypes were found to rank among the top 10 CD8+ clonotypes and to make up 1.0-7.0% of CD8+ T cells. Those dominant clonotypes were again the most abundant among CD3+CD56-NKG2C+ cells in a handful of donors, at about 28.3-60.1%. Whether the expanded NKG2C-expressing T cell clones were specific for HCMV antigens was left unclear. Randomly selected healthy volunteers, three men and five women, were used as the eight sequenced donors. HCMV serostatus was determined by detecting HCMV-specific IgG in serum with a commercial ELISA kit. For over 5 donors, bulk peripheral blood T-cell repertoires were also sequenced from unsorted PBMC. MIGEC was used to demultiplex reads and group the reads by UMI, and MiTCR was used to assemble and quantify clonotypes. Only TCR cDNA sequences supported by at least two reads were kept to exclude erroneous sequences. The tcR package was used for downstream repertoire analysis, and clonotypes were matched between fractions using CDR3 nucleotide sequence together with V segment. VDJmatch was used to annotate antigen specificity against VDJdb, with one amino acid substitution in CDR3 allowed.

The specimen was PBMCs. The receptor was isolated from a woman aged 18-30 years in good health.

The CDR3 corresponds to CASSPGLANNEQFF. The nucleotide sequence reads as follows: TGCGCCAGCAGCCCGGGACTAGCGAACAATGAGCAGTTCTTC. The rearranged segments are TRBV5-1 and TRBJ2-1, and TRBD2 matches 10 of the central bases. Its CDR3 holds 14 amino acids, cysteine through phenylalanine. The DNA shown is the 42-base CDR3, in frame from base 1. At the junction V is shortened by 4 bases and J by 5 bases; bases outside the gene matches: 3. The germline V gene encodes CDR1 SGHRS and CDR2 YFSETQ. Reference TRBV5-1 and TRBJ2-1 proteins supply the regions before and after the CDR3; the full variable domain is: KAGVTQTPRYLIKTRGQQVTLSCSPISGHRSVSWYQQTPGQGLQFLFEYFSETQRNKGNFPGRFSGRQFSNSRSEMNVSTLELGDSALYLCASSPGLANNEQFFGPGTRLTVL.